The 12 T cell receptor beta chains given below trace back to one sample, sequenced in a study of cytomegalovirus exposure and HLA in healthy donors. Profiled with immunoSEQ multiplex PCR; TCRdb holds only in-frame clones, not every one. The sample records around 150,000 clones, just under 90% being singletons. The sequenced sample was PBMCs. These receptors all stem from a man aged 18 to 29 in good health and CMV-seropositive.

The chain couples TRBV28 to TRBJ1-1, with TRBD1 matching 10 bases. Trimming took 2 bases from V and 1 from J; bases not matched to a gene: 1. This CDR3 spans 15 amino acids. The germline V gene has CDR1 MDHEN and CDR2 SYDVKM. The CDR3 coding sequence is TGTGCCAGCAGTTTAGGGACAGGGGCGAACACTGAAGCTTTCTTT. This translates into CASSLGTGANTEAFF.

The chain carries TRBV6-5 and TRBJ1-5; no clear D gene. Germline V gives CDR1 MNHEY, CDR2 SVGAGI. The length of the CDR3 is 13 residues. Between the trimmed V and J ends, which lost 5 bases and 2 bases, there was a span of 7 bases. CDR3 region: CASSQRGNQPQHF. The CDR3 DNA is TGTGCCAGCAGTCAGAGGGGCAATCAGCCCCAGCATTTT.

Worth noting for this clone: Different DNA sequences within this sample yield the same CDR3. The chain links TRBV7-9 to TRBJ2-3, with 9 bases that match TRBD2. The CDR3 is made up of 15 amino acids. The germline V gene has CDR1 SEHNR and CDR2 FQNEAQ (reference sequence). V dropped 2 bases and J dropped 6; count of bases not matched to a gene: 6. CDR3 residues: CASSLTSGRTDTQYF. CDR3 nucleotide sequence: TGTGCCAGCAGCTTAACCAGCGGGAGGACGGATACGCAGTATTTT.

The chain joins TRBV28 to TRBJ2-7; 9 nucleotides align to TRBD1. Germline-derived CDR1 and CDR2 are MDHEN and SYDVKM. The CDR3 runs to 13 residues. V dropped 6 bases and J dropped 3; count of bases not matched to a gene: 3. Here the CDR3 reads CASRPGQGYEQYF. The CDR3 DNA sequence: TGTGCCAGCAGACCGGGACAGGGCTACGAGCAGTACTTC.

Written as DNA, the CDR3 is TGTGCCAGCAGCCTACAGGGGGCCACCGGGGAGCTGTTTTTT. It specifies CASSLQGATGELFF. This rearrangement joins TRBV11-2 to TRBJ2-2, with 9 bases aligning to TRBD1. This CDR3 comprises 14 residues. Germline V gene lookup returns CDR1 SGHAT and CDR2 FQNNGV. Trimming cost V 5 bases and J 4 bases; bases outside gene matches: 2.

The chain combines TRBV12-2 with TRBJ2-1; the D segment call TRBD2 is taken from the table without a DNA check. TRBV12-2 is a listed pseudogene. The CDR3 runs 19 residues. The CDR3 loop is CASRFIGSWTSGRRNEQFF. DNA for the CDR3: TGTGCAAGTCGCTTTATTGGGTCTTGGACTAGCGGGAGGCGGAATGAGCAGTTCTTC.

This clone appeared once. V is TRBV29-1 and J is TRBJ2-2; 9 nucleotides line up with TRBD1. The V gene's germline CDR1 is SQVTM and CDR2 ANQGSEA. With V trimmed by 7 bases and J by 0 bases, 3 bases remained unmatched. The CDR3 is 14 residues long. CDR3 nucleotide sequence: TGCAGCGCTCGGACAGGGGCGAACACCGGGGAGCTGTTTTTT. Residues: CSARTGANTGELFF.

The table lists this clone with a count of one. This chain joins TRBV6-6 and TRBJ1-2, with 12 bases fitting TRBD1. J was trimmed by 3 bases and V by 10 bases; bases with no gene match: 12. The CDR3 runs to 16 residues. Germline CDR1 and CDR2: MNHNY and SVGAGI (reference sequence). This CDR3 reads CATPLRDRGPHYGYTF. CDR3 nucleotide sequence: TGTGCCACTCCGCTCCGGGACAGGGGGCCTCACTATGGCTACACCTTC.

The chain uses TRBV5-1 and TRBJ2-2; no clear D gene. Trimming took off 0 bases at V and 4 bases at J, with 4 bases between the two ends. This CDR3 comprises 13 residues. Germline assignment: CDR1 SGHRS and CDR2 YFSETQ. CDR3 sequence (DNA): TGCGCCAGCAGCTTGGCTTCCACCGGGGAGCTGTTTTTT. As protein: CASSLASTGELFF.

The CDR3 region has the DNA TGTGCCAGCTCACTAGCGGGACTTCACAATGAGCAGTTCTTC. Amino acids: CASSLAGLHNEQFF. V usage is TRBV19 and J usage is TRBJ2-1, with 10 positions matching TRBD2. The CDR3 is 14 residues long. The J segment lost 5 bases and the V segment lost 9 bases, leaving 7 bases of the junction unmatched. CDR1 LNHDA and CDR2 SQIVND come from the germline V gene (reference sequence).

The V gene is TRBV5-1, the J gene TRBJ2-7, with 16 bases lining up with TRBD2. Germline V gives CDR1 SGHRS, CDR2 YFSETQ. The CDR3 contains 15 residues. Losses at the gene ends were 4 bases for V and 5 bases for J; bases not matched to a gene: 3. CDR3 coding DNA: TGCGCCAGCAGCGAAGGGACTAGCGGGAGGGACGAGCAGTACTTC. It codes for CASSEGTSGRDEQYF.

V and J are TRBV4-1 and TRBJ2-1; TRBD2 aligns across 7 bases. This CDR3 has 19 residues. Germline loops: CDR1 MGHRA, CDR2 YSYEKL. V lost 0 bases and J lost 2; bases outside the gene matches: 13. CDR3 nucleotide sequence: TGCGCCAGCAGCCAAGATCCCCGCCGTAAGGGAGGGCCCTACAATGAGCAGTTCTTC. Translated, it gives CASSQDPRRKGGPYNEQFF.